This TCR beta chain was captured by sequencing in a study of blood T cell repertoires in COVID-19. Methods used by the authors: Reference gene primer amplification yielded estimated nucleated cell counts. Sequencing was performed with immunoSEQ multiplex PCR; in TCRdb, only in-frame clones are kept and a portion is missing. V, J and clone size reflect that table, while D and trimming were determined from the DNA. The sample has a few hundred thousand clones; roughly 90% are singletons. Participant ages covered about 18 to 89 years across about two dozen US areas. Cohort allocation depended upon clinical history that participants reported. The material sequenced was PBMCs or T cells enriched from blood (not recorded which). This TCR came from a woman in her 30s who had recovered from COVID-19.

CDR3 nucleotides: TGTGCCAGCGTACTAGATCAGGGGGCGGGCTATGGCTACACCTTC. It encodes CASVLDQGAGYGYTF. This chain connects TRBV7-9 to TRBJ1-2; the match to TRBD1 covers 8 bases. Trimming at V came to 8 bases and at J to 4 bases, leaving 12 bases not matched to a gene. CDR1 is SEHNR and CDR2 is FQNEAQ in the germline V gene (reference sequence). This CDR3 has 15 residues. The full variable domain, in which reference TRBV7-9 and TRBJ1-2 provide the parts outside the CDR3, is DTGVSQNPRHKITKRGQNVTFRCDPISEHNRLYWYRQTLGQGPEFLTYFQNEAQLEKSRLLSDRFSAERPKGSFSTLEIQRTEQGDSAMYLCASVLDQGAGYGYTFGSGTRLTVV.